A selection of T cell receptor beta chains follows, all from one sample in a study of cytomegalovirus exposure and HLA in healthy donors. Some clones are missing from TCRdb's copy, which holds only in-frame ones; the method was immunoSEQ multiplex PCR. The sample lists around 130,000 clones; almost 85% were seen once. The material sequenced was PBMCs. These receptor sequences come from a young woman in good health and CMV-seronegative. CDR3s include the opening cysteine and the closing phenylalanine or tryptophan. D genes are given only for firm matches. Rows give clone size only sometimes, using once, few, many, or a class for an expanded clone.

clone size	D gene	V gene	CDR3 protein
-	-	TRBV7-6	CASSLVGQGSDTQYF
-	TRBD1	TRBV27	CASSPLGQGGYYEQYF
-	-	TRBV6-1	CASSDGQNYGYTF
-	-	TRBV6-1	CASSDPGTSNEQFF
once	TRBD2	TRBV27	CASSYSGTSYNEQFF
-	TRBD1	TRBV5-1	CASSLGTGGNQPQHF
-	-	TRBV5-6	CASSFSDRRLYEQYF
-	-	TRBV5-5	CASTPSAGVVQPQHF
-	-	TRBV4-1	CASSQEPPGHGPAYTEAFF
-	-	TRBV27	CASSLSRSYEQYF
-	TRBD1	TRBV27	CASQPDRGAKNIQYF
-	-	TRBV5-4	CASSFLSEKLFF
-	TRBD2	TRBV6-1	CASSERSGVNNEQFF
-	TRBD1	TRBV30	CAWGLGQKNSPLHF
-	-	TRBV29-1	CSGQGGGETQYF
-	TRBD2	TRBV11-1	CASSPGTRAQYF
-	-	TRBV19	CASSIGQIYGYTF
-	-	TRBV29-1	CSARTAYNEQFF
-	TRBD1	TRBV27	CASSYTGEGYTF
-	TRBD1	TRBV5-8	CASSHHGTGEGVDTEAFF
-	-	TRBV4-3	CASSQGVRDTYSNQPQHF
once	TRBD1	TRBV18	CASSPRLTGQPNYGYTF
-	-	TRBV7-2	CASSLSQATNEKLFF
once	-	TRBV12-2	CASRYLGRNQETQYF
-	TRBD1	TRBV5-1	CASSFSTGDYGYTF
-	-	TRBV19	CASSILTGNSNEKLFF
-	-	TRBV27	CASTHLGDTEAFF
once	TRBD1	TRBV18	CASSPGQGRRETQYF
-	-	TRBV6-1	CASSGQINTGELFF
-	TRBD2	TRBV6-1	CASRSTTSGKYEQYF
few	TRBD2	TRBV30	CAWSAGLEGEQYF
-	TRBD1	TRBV6-5	CASSPTGGSYNEQFF
-	TRBD1	TRBV5-1	CASRGQASSGANVLTF
-	TRBD1	TRBV4-3	CASSQAGQGNSPLHF
-	TRBD1	TRBV6-1	CASSEPGQGRDIQYF
-	TRBD1	TRBV4-3	CASSQDWTGRTNTEAFF
-	TRBD1	TRBV5-1	CASSFGAGGGAFF
-	TRBD1	TRBV4-3	CASSQSYTYTADRDTGELFF